The rows below give T cell receptor beta chains drawn from one sample of a study of CD8 T cells in Susac syndrome. TCRdb re-derived calls from the immunoSEQ multiplex PCR reads in MiXCR, one entry per CDR3 protein. The table has some 180,000 distinct CDR3 sequences, about 95% seen once; the top ten hold more than 0.1%. Sequences were obtained from CD4+ T cells from PBMCs. The source of these receptors is a human donor in good health. Both conserved end residues are part of each CDR3.

v_gene	j_gene	len	CDR3aa
TRBV15	TRBJ1-4	13	CATELATNEKLFF
TRBV7-9	TRBJ2-2	16	CASTIPGASDTGELFF
TRBV19	TRBJ2-2	11	CASRFAGELFF
TRBV5-4	TRBJ2-2	14	CASSVTGNTGELFF
TRBV5-6	TRBJ2-7	13	CASIFSRGGEQYF
TRBV23-1	TRBJ2-5	17	CASSQGSGAFEKETQYF
TRBV27	TRBJ2-7	15	CASRYPGTGNYEQYF
TRBV7-9	TRBJ2-3	16	CASTPKREHVTDTQYF
TRBV7-9	TRBJ2-2	14	CASSFPGTQGELFF
TRBV20-1	TRBJ1-5	13	CSAREHSGQPQHF
TRBV23-1	TRBJ2-5	14	CASSQSKGEETQYF
TRBV20-1	TRBJ2-7	15	CSARNRGDYSYEQYF
TRBV18	TRBJ1-4	14	CASSPGTGREKLFF
TRBV3-1	TRBJ2-7	15	CASSQDHAGVHEQYF
TRBV14	TRBJ1-1	14	CASSQDRGGAKWEF
TRBV20-1	TRBJ2-1	16	CSASPILAESYNEQFF
TRBV5-1	TRBJ2-6	15	CASSTGGSGANVLTF
TRBV6-1	TRBJ2-2	16	CASSPPSVSNTGELFF
TRBV20-1	TRBJ1-1	12	CSARSPNTEAFF
TRBV20-1	TRBJ2-3	12	CSGTSGSPTQYF
TRBV3-1	TRBJ2-3	15	CASSEGLAVTDTQYF
TRBV7-9	TRBJ2-1	13	CASSLDLSGRQFF
TRBV2	TRBJ2-1	15	CASSEKSATYNEQFF
TRBV29-1	TRBJ2-5	14	CSVNYPAMGETQYF
TRBV19	TRBJ1-2	14	CASDPSGTGGGYTF
TRBV4-1	TRBJ2-2	16	CASSQDIGRNTGELFF
TRBV20-1	TRBJ1-2	18	CSARGQGVGAATRYGYTF
TRBV9	TRBJ2-5	14	CASSVDGFQETQYF
TRBV9	TRBJ2-2	15	CASAVGDRDAGELFF
TRBV29-1	TRBJ2-1	17	CSVGPLAGSKGYNEQFF
TRBV24-1	TRBJ2-2	13	CATSDFPTRELFF
TRBV25-1	TRBJ1-1	12	CASQLGTYEAFF